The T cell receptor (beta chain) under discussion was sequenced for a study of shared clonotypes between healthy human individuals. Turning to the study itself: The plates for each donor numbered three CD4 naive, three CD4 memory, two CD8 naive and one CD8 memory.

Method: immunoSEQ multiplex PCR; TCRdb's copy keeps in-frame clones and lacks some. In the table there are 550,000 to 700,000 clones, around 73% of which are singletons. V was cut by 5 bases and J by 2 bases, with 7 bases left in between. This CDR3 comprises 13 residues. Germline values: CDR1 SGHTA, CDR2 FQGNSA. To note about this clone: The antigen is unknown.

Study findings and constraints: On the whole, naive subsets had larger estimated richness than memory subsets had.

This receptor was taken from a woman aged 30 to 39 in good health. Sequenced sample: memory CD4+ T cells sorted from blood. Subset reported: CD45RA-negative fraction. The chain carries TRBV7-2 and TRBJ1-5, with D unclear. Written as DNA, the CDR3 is TGTGCCAGCAGCCAAGGACGCAATCAGCCCCAGCATTTT. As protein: CASSQGRNQPQHF.